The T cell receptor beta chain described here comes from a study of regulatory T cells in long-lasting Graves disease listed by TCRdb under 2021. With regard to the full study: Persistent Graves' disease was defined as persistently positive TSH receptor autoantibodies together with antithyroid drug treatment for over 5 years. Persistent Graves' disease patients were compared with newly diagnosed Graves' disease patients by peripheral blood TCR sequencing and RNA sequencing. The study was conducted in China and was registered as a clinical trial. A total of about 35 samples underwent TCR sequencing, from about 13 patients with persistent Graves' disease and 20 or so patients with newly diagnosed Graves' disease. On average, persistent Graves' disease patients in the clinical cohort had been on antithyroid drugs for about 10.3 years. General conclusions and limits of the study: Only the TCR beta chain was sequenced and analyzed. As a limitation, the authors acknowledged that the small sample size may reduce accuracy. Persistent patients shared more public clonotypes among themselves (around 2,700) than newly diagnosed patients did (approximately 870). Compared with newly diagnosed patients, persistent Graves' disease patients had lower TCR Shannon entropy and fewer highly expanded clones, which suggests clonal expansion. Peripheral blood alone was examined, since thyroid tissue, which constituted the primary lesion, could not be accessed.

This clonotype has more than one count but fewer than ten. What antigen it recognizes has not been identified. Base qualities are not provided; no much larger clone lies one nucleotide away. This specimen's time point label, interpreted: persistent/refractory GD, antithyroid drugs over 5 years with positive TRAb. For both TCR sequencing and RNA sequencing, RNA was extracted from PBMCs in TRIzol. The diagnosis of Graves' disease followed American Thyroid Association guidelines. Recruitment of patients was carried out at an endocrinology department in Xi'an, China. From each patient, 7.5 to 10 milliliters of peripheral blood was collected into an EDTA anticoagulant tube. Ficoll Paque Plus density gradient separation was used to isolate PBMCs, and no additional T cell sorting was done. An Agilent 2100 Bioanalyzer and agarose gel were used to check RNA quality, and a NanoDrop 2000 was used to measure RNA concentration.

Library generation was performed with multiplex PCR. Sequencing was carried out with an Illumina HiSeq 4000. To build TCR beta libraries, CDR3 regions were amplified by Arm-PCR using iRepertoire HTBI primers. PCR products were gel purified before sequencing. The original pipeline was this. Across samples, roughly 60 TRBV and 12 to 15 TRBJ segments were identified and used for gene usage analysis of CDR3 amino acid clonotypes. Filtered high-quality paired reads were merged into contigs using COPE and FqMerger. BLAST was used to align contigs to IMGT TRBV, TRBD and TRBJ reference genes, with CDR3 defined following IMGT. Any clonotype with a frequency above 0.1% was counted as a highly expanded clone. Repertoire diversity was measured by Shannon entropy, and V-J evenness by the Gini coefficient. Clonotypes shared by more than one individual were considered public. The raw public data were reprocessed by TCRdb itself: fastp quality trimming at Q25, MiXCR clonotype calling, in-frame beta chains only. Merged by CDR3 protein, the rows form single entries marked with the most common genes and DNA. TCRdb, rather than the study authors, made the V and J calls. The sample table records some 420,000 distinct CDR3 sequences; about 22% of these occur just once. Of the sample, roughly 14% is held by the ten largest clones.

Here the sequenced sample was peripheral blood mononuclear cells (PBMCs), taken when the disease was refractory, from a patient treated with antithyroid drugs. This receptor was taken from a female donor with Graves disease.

The DNA is as follows: TGCAGTGCTAGAGATCTGAATCGGGGCTACGAGCAGTACTTC. The encoded protein is CSARDLNRGYEQYF. The chain is made from TRBV20-1 and TRBJ2-7; D gene: possibly TRBD2, on 5 matching bases. The CDR3 measures 14 amino acids from cysteine to phenylalanine. Only the CDR3 part of the read is kept: 42 bases, read in frame from the first base. V loses 0 bases, J loses 3 bases, and the germline ends lie 12 bases apart. For CDR1 and CDR2, the germline V gene (reference sequence) lists DFQATT and SNEGSKA.